A selection of T cell receptor beta chains follows, all from one sample in a study of cytomegalovirus exposure and HLA in healthy donors. Generated by immunoSEQ multiplex PCR, the TCRdb table keeps only in-frame clones and is missing some. The sample yields about 150,000 clones, around 70% seen once. Sequenced input: PBMCs. These receptors originate from a man aged 30-40 years in good health and CMV-seronegative. CDR3s leave out the opening cysteine and the closing phenylalanine or tryptophan. Each record gives: V gene, CDR3 length, J gene, D gene, CDR3 protein. D genes are given only for firm matches.

v_call: TRBV27; cdr3_length: 12; j_call: TRBJ2-1; d_call: NA; cdr3_aa: ASANSGTANEQF
v_call: TRBV19; cdr3_length: 14; j_call: TRBJ2-2; d_call: TRBD1; cdr3_aa: ASSTPGQLYTGELF
v_call: TRBV19; cdr3_length: 12; j_call: TRBJ2-7; d_call: TRBD1; cdr3_aa: ATSRDRVTYEQY
v_call: TRBV18; cdr3_length: 14; j_call: TRBJ2-5; d_call: TRBD2; cdr3_aa: ASSPRLAGGQETQY
v_call: TRBV5-5; cdr3_length: 11; j_call: TRBJ1-3; d_call: NA; cdr3_aa: ASAGNGGNTIY
v_call: TRBV6-1; cdr3_length: 13; j_call: TRBJ2-7; d_call: NA; cdr3_aa: ASRESSISSYEQY
v_call: TRBV6-4; cdr3_length: 14; j_call: TRBJ2-1; d_call: NA; cdr3_aa: ASSSLAAGSYNEQF
v_call: TRBV2; cdr3_length: 15; j_call: TRBJ2-2; d_call: TRBD2; cdr3_aa: ASSANSGGLNTGELF
v_call: TRBV5-1; cdr3_length: 13; j_call: TRBJ2-5; d_call: TRBD2; cdr3_aa: ASSLEGLAGETQY
v_call: TRBV19; cdr3_length: 13; j_call: TRBJ2-4; d_call: NA; cdr3_aa: ASSMGRKAKNIQY
v_call: TRBV6-1; cdr3_length: 13; j_call: TRBJ1-5; d_call: NA; cdr3_aa: ASSDTGHSNQPQH
v_call: TRBV7-9; cdr3_length: 12; j_call: TRBJ2-7; d_call: TRBD1; cdr3_aa: ASSSGTATYEQY
v_call: TRBV7-9; cdr3_length: 15; j_call: TRBJ2-3; d_call: TRBD2; cdr3_aa: ASSLEGSSGGTDTQY
v_call: TRBV28; cdr3_length: 11; j_call: TRBJ1-2; d_call: NA; cdr3_aa: ASSFLLGTGYT
v_call: TRBV6-6; cdr3_length: 14; j_call: TRBJ2-3; d_call: TRBD1; cdr3_aa: ASSYSGQVNTDTQY
v_call: TRBV6-1; cdr3_length: 11; j_call: TRBJ1-2; d_call: TRBD1; cdr3_aa: ASSEQGAGGYT
v_call: TRBV5-1; cdr3_length: 12; j_call: TRBJ2-7; d_call: TRBD2; cdr3_aa: ASSSGTNSYEQY
v_call: TRBV9; cdr3_length: 14; j_call: TRBJ1-5; d_call: NA; cdr3_aa: ASSVGISGEDQPQH
v_call: TRBV13; cdr3_length: 14; j_call: NA; d_call: TRBD1; cdr3_aa: ASSRGQGVSSYEQY
v_call: TRBV7-9; cdr3_length: 12; j_call: TRBJ2-1; d_call: TRBD1; cdr3_aa: ASSTGTGVNEQF
v_call: TRBV5-5; cdr3_length: 14; j_call: TRBJ2-7; d_call: TRBD1; cdr3_aa: ASSLDRGEFTYEQY
v_call: TRBV6-1; cdr3_length: 12; j_call: TRBJ1-2; d_call: TRBD1; cdr3_aa: ASTRTGPGYGYT
v_call: TRBV6-1; cdr3_length: 12; j_call: TRBJ1-5; d_call: NA; cdr3_aa: ASRSAGGNQPQH
v_call: TRBV28; cdr3_length: 13; j_call: TRBJ2-1; d_call: TRBD1; cdr3_aa: ASSIGQANYNEQF
v_call: TRBV5-8; cdr3_length: 14; j_call: TRBJ2-1; d_call: TRBD1; cdr3_aa: ASSLGVGTVDNEQF
v_call: TRBV6-5; cdr3_length: 13; j_call: TRBJ2-7; d_call: TRBD1; cdr3_aa: ASRMDRGSSYEQY
v_call: TRBV29-1; cdr3_length: 11; j_call: TRBJ1-1; d_call: NA; cdr3_aa: SVTRAGDAEAF
v_call: TRBV18; cdr3_length: 13; j_call: TRBJ2-7; d_call: TRBD2; cdr3_aa: ASSPSSGASYEQY
v_call: TRBV7-9; cdr3_length: 15; j_call: TRBJ2-1; d_call: TRBD2; cdr3_aa: ASSSIGTSGGPDEQF
v_call: TRBV7-2; cdr3_length: 12; j_call: TRBJ1-2; d_call: TRBD1; cdr3_aa: ASSLGDRAYGYT
v_call: TRBV7-7; cdr3_length: 12; j_call: TRBJ2-3; d_call: NA; cdr3_aa: ASSLAAGIDTQY
v_call: TRBV11-2; cdr3_length: 13; j_call: TRBJ2-7; d_call: NA; cdr3_aa: ASSSPRNPSYEQY
v_call: TRBV7-3; cdr3_length: 11; j_call: TRBJ2-2; d_call: NA; cdr3_aa: ASSLTLTGELF
v_call: TRBV7-6; cdr3_length: 13; j_call: TRBJ2-2; d_call: TRBD2; cdr3_aa: ASSRNGLAAGELF
v_call: TRBV28; cdr3_length: 11; j_call: TRBJ2-7; d_call: NA; cdr3_aa: ASTERGMGEQY
v_call: TRBV15; cdr3_length: 15; j_call: TRBJ2-6; d_call: NA; cdr3_aa: ATSRDRGISGANVLT
v_call: TRBV30; cdr3_length: 13; j_call: TRBJ1-3; d_call: NA; cdr3_aa: AYRPVAGSGNTIY
v_call: TRBV18; cdr3_length: 13; j_call: TRBJ2-7; d_call: TRBD1; cdr3_aa: ASSPGTGGKYEQY
v_call: TRBV7-9; cdr3_length: 12; j_call: TRBJ2-7; d_call: NA; cdr3_aa: ASSYLHSSYEQY
v_call: TRBV28; cdr3_length: 11; j_call: TRBJ1-2; d_call: NA; cdr3_aa: ASSLSLNYGYT
v_call: TRBV27; cdr3_length: 10; j_call: TRBJ2-7; d_call: NA; cdr3_aa: ASSFQGNEQY
v_call: TRBV18; cdr3_length: 11; j_call: TRBJ2-7; d_call: NA; cdr3_aa: ASSPRESYEQY
v_call: TRBV7-2; cdr3_length: 14; j_call: TRBJ2-7; d_call: NA; cdr3_aa: ASSLELVTATYEQY
v_call: TRBV6-5; cdr3_length: 13; j_call: TRBJ2-5; d_call: TRBD2; cdr3_aa: ASGGTSGVQETQY
v_call: TRBV5-6; cdr3_length: 15; j_call: TRBJ2-3; d_call: NA; cdr3_aa: ASSLWESLSRTDTQY
v_call: TRBV6-1; cdr3_length: 12; j_call: TRBJ1-5; d_call: NA; cdr3_aa: ASNQRVESQPQH
v_call: TRBV7-2; cdr3_length: 13; j_call: TRBJ2-2; d_call: TRBD2; cdr3_aa: ASNQTSGDHGELF
v_call: TRBV9; cdr3_length: 15; j_call: TRBJ2-1; d_call: TRBD2; cdr3_aa: ASSVDLSGGDYNEQF